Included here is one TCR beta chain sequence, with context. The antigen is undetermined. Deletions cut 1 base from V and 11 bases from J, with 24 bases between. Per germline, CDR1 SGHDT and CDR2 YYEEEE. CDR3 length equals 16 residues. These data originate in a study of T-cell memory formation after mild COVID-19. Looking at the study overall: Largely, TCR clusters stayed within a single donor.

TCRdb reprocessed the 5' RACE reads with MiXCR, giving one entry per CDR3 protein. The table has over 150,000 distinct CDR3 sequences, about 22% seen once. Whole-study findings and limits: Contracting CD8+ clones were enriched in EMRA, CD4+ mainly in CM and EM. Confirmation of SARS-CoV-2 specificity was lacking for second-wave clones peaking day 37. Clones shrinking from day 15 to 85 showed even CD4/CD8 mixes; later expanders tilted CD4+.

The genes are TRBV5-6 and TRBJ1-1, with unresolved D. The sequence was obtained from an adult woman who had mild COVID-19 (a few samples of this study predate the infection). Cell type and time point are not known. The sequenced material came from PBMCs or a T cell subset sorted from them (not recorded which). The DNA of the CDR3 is TGTGCCAGCAGCTTGTCGGCTGGACCGTGGGTTTTTGAGGCTTTCTTT. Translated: CASSLSAGPWVFEAFF.